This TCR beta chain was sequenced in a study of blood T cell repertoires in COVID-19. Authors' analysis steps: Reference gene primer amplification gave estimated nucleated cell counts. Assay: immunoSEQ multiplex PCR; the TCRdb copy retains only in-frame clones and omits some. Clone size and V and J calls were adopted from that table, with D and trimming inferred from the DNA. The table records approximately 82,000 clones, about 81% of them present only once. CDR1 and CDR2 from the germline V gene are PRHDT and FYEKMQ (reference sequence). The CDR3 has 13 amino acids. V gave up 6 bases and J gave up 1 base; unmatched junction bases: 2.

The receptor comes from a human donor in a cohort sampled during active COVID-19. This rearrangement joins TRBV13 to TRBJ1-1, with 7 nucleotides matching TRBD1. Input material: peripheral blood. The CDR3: CASRRTGNTEAFF. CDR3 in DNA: TGTGCCAGCAGGCGGACAGGGAACACTGAAGCTTTCTTT.